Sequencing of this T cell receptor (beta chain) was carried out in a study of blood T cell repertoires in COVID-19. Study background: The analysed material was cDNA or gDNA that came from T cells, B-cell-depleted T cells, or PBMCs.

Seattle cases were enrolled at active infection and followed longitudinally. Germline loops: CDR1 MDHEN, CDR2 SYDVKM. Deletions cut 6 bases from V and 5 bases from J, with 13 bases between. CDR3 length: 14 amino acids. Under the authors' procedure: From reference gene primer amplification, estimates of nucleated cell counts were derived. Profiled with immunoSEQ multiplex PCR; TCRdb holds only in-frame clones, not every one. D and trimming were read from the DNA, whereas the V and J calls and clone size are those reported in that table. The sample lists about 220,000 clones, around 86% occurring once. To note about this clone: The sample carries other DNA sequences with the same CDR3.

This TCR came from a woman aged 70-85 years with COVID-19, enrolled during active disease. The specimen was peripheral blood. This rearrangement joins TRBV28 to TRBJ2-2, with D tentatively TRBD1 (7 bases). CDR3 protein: CASREGAGTGELFF. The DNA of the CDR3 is TGTGCCAGCAGAGAGGGGGCGGGGACCGGGGAGCTGTTTTTT.